This T cell receptor beta chain stems from a study of T cells after yellow fever vaccination. Study conclusions and caveats: Abundant contaminating clonotypes from the bulk population could appear in FACS-sorted repertoires. Post-booster repertoires again held most primary-vaccination clones (approximately 96% CD4, roughly 88% CD8).

CDR1 and CDR2 (germline): KGHDR, SFDVKD. This CDR3 region has 14 residues. Trimming cost V 12 bases and J 0 bases, with 16 bases left between them. A single record per CDR3 protein comes from TCRdb applying MiXCR to the 5' RACE reads. There are fewer than 350,000 distinct CDR3 sequences in the sample; 8.7% occur only once, and over 15% lies in the top ten. As for this clonotype: The antigen remains unidentified.

Source: PBMCs, taken on the day of the first yellow fever vaccination. J is TRBJ2-5 and V is TRBV24-1; TRBD2 is a possible D gene (5 bases). This TCR was sampled from a man aged 18-30 years who received the YFV17D yellow fever vaccine. The chain's CDR3 is CAVEDFRYQETQYF. DNA for the CDR3: TGTGCCGTGGAGGACTTCAGGTACCAAGAGACCCAGTACTTC.